These 15 T cell receptor beta chains were all obtained from the same sample, sequenced in a study of OX40 agonist ivuxolimab in advanced cancers. The assay was immunoSEQ multiplex PCR, and TCRdb's table has in-frame clones only and misses some. The data contain tens of thousands of clones, around 89% of them singletons. Material: CD4+ or CD8+ T cells sorted from blood, obtained in a trial of the OX40 agonist ivuxolimab. The receptors come from an adult with an advanced solid tumor such as melanoma, head and neck, liver or kidney cancer.

This clone showed up just once. The chain joins TRBV7-8 to TRBJ2-5; D may be TRBD2 (6 bases). The length of the CDR3 is 14 residues. Germline V gives CDR1 SGHVS, CDR2 FQNEAQ. V shed 3 bases and J shed 5 bases, with 13 bases lying between them. The CDR3 sequence is CASSFQRAGETQYF. CDR3 nucleotides: TGTGCCAGCAGCTTTCAGCGGGCGGGGGAGACCCAGTACTTC.

The V call is TRBV6-5, the J call TRBJ1-2; TRBD1 matches at 8 bases. With 5 bases clipped from V and 5 bases from J, the junction kept 4 bases outside the gene matches. The CDR3 totals 13 residues. Germline lookup yields CDR1 MNHEY and CDR2 SVGAGI. The CDR3 here is CASSPTGEYGYTF. In nucleotides, the CDR3 is TGTGCCAGCAGTCCGACAGGGGAGTATGGCTACACCTTC.

The chain uses TRBV18 and TRBJ2-7; the match to TRBD2 covers 8 bases. CDR1 and CDR2 from the germline V gene are KGHSH and LQKENI. The CDR3 is 15 residues long. With V trimmed by 3 bases and J by 3 bases, 7 bases remained unmatched. The CDR3 region has the DNA TGTGCCAGCTCACCGATTAGCGGGATGAACTACGAGCAGTACTTC. Its protein is CASSPISGMNYEQYF. Full variable domain (missing parts from reference TRBV18 and TRBJ2-7): NAGVMQNPRHLVRRRGQEARLRCSPMKGHSHVYWYRQLPEEGLKFMVYLQKENIIDESGMPKERFSAEFPKEGPSILRIQQVVRGDSAAYFCASSPISGMNYEQYFGPGTRLTVT.

This clone was picked up one time. V gene TRBV27 combines with J gene TRBJ2-7; possibly TRBD2 for D (5 bases). Germline V lookup: CDR1 MNHEY, CDR2 SMNVEV (reference sequence). CDR3 length: 13 amino acids. Trimming removed 4 bases from V and 7 bases from J, with 14 bases in between. The CDR3 here is CASSWRQAGEQYF. The DNA for the CDR3 is TGTGCCAGCAGTTGGAGGCAGGCAGGAGAGCAGTACTTC.

This chain uses TRBV6-5 with TRBJ1-1; the D gene is possibly TRBD1 (6 bases). V was cut by 2 bases and J by 6 bases, with 10 bases left in between. Germline V gene data show CDR1 as MNHEY and CDR2 as SVGAGI. This CDR3 is 13 amino acids long. CDR3 loop: CASSYKTGAEAFF. CDR3 bases: TGTGCCAGCAGTTACAAGACAGGCGCTGAAGCTTTCTTT.

The rearrangement uses TRBV15 and TRBJ2-3; tentative D call: TRBD2 (7 bases). The CDR3 sequence is 18 residues long. CDR1 LNHNV and CDR2 YYDKDF come from the germline V gene (reference sequence). Trimming took 0 bases from V and 4 from J, leaving 20 bases between them. The CDR3 DNA reads as TGTGCCACCAGCAGAGAATGGGGGGGACGGGACACGCCAGATACGCAGTATTTT. This gives the protein CATSREWGGRDTPDTQYF.

The chain is built from TRBV5-1 and TRBJ1-2; 7 bases align to TRBD1. Germline V gene lookup returns CDR1 SGHRS and CDR2 YFSETQ. The CDR3 sequence is 14 residues long. Losses at the gene ends were 4 bases for V and 2 bases for J; bases not matched to a gene: 5. For the CDR3, the DNA is TGCGCCAGCAGCCATACGGACAGGAACTATGGCTACACCTTC. Residues: CASSHTDRNYGYTF.

This chain connects TRBV6-6 to TRBJ1-2; D gene unclear. CDR1 and CDR2 from the germline V gene are MNHNY and SVGAGI (reference sequence). V was trimmed by 6 bases and J by 4 bases, leaving 12 bases between them. The CDR3 spans 13 residues. The CDR3 is CASRTISGYGYTF. CDR3 bases: TGTGCCAGCAGAACTATTTCAGGCTATGGCTACACCTTC.

The chain links TRBV10-2 to TRBJ2-6; D gene ambiguous. Trimming left V 0 bases short and J 0 bases short, with 12 bases between. The CDR3 covers 18 residues. Germline lookup yields CDR1 WSHSY and CDR2 SAAADI. CDR3 region: CASSESRPGSSGANVLTF. CDR3 nucleotides: TGCGCCAGCAGTGAGTCTCGTCCAGGAAGCTCTGGGGCCAACGTCCTGACTTTC.

The chain combines TRBV5-4 with TRBJ2-2, with D uncertain. From germline, CDR1 is SGHNT and CDR2 YYREEE (reference sequence). With 4 bases removed from V and 6 bases from J, the gap between germline ends came to 10 bases. There are 13 residues in the CDR3. The CDR3 DNA reads as TGTGCCAGCAGCCGAGATGAGCCCGGGGAGCTGTTTTTT. It encodes CASSRDEPGELFF.

CDR3 sequence: CASSYSRQGAGNTIYF. The CDR3 DNA reads as TGTGCCAGCAGTTACTCCAGACAGGGTGCAGGAAACACCATATATTTT. This sequence joins TRBV6-6 and TRBJ1-3; 7 nucleotides line up with TRBD1. The CDR3 has 16 amino acids. The ends lost 0 bases at V and 4 bases at J; junction bases unmatched: 6. Germline values: CDR1 MNHNY, CDR2 SVGAGI (reference sequence).

This clone has a handful of counts. The chain employs TRBV7-2 and TRBJ2-2; tentatively, D is TRBD1 (5 bases). Trimming cost V 1 base and J 6 bases, with 6 bases left between them. Germline lookup yields CDR1 SGHTA and CDR2 FQGNSA. This CDR3 comprises 13 residues. The CDR3 DNA is TGTGCCAGCAGCTTAGTAGGGGCCGGGGAGCTGTTTTTT. Its translation: CASSLVGAGELFF. Filled out from reference TRBV7-2 and TRBJ2-2, the complete variable domain reads GAGVSQSPSNKVTEKGKDVELRCDPISGHTALYWYRQSLGQGLEFLIYFQGNSAPDKSGLPSDRFSAERTGGSVSTLTIQRTQQEDSAVYLCASSLVGAGELFFGEGSRLTVL.

V usage is TRBV27 and J usage is TRBJ2-1; 11 nucleotides line up with TRBD1. J gave up 6 bases and V 5 bases, and 6 bases lay outside the gene matches. CDR3 length: 15 residues. CDR1 and CDR2 (germline): MNHEY, SMNVEV (reference sequence). CDR3 loop: CASSPWTGGLNEQFF. The CDR3 bases are TGTGCCAGCAGTCCCTGGACAGGGGGCCTCAATGAGCAGTTCTTC.

The V and J genes are TRBV6-5 and TRBJ2-7; 11 bases agree with TRBD1. The V gene's germline CDR1 is MNHEY and CDR2 SVGAGI. V lost 9 bases to trimming and J lost 8 bases; unmatched junction nucleotides: 9. This CDR3 has 13 residues. Here the CDR3 reads CASVGQGAPQQYF. DNA of the CDR3: TGTGCCAGTGTAGGACAGGGGGCGCCTCAGCAGTACTTC.

The gene calls are TRBV29-1 and TRBJ2-1, with TRBD1 matching 8 bases. Germline values: CDR1 SQVTM, CDR2 ANQGSEA. J gave up 6 bases and V 4 bases, and 2 bases lay outside the gene matches. This CDR3 has 12 amino acids. CDR3 sequence: CSVVTGVNEQFF. Here the CDR3 DNA reads TGCAGCGTTGTGACAGGGGTCAATGAGCAGTTCTTC.